The present TCR beta chain was sequenced within a study of shared clonotypes between healthy human individuals. Study in general: The study used three CD4 naive, three CD4 memory, two CD8 naive and one CD8 memory plate per donor.

Several immunoSEQ plates held equal portions of the genomic DNA taken from each subset. Some clones are missing from TCRdb's copy, which holds only in-frame ones; the method was immunoSEQ multiplex PCR. The sample has some 500,000 clones, 90% to 96% seen once. Germline V gene lookup returns CDR1 MNHEY and CDR2 SMNVEV (reference sequence). V shed 3 bases, J shed 2 bases, and the junction held 5 bases outside the gene matches. The CDR3 sequence is 15 residues long. Study results and limitations: Clonotypes not shared had lower generation probabilities than those common to all four donors.

Division of CD4+ cells produced a CD45RA+ naive subset and a CD45RA-negative memory subset. On this clone itself: Its antigen is currently unknown.

The sample comprised naive CD4+ T cells sorted from blood. As for subset: CD45RA+ positively selected. The chain links TRBV27 to TRBJ2-7; 9 nucleotides agree with TRBD2. This TCR was sampled from a woman aged 30 to 39 in good health. The CDR3 DNA is TGTGCCAGCAGTTTCCAAGCGGGAGGCACCTACGAGCAGTACTTC. Amino acids: CASSFQAGGTYEQYF.